Included here is one TCR beta chain sequence, with context. The sample originates from a study of blood T cell repertoires in COVID-19. Across the study: In each case, the material was cDNA or gDNA derived from T cells, B-cell-depleted T cells, or PBMCs.

Per germline, CDR1 GTSNPN and CDR2 SVGIG (reference sequence). With 5 bases removed from V and 0 bases from J, the gap between germline ends came to 12 bases. This CDR3 region has 14 residues. The assay was immunoSEQ multiplex PCR, and TCRdb's table has in-frame clones only and misses some. The table has roughly 55,000 clones, roughly 84% seen once. V usage is TRBV30 and J usage is TRBJ2-3, with a weak D call TRBD2 (6 bases). The sequence was obtained from a man in his fifties with active COVID-19. The sequencing sample was made of peripheral blood. CDR3 nucleotide sequence: TGTGCCTGGGAGCCGGGAGCCAGCACAGATACGCAGTATTTT. Translating it yields CAWEPGASTDTQYF.